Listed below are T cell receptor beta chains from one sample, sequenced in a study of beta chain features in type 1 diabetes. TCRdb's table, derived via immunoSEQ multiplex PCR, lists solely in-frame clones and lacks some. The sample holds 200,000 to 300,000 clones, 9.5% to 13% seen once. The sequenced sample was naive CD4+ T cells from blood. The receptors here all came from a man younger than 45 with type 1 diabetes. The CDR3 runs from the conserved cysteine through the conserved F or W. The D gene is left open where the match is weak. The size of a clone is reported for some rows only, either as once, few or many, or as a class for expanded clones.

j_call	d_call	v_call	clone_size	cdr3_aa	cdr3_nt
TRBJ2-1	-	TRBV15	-	CATSRAPTYNEQFF	TGTGCCACCAGCAGAGCCCCCACCTACAATGAGCAGTTCTTC
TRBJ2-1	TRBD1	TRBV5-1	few	CASSIGQVYNEQFF	TGCGCCAGCAGCATAGGACAGGTCTACAATGAGCAGTTCTTC
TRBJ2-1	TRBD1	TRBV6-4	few	CASSGTGFNSEQFF	TGTGCCAGCAGCGGGACAGGGTTTAACAGTGAGCAGTTCTTC
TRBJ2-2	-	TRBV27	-	CASSSLTGELFF	TGTGCCAGCAGTTCCCTTACCGGGGAGCTGTTTTTT
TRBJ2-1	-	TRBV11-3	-	CASSRGNEQFF	TGTGCCAGCAGCCGAGGCAATGAGCAGTTCTTC
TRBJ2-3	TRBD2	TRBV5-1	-	CASSSAGARADTQYF	TGCGCCAGCAGCTCCGCGGGAGCAAGGGCAGATACGCAGTATTTT
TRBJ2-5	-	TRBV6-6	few	CASSRTVLETQYF	TGTGCCAGCAGCCGCACCGTACTAGAGACCCAGTACTTC
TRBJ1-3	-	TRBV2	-	CASSEGGRLFLYF	TGTGCCAGCAGTGAAGGGGGCCGCCTCTTTTTATATTTT
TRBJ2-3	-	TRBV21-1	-	CASSKAAGTDTQYF	TGTGCCAGCAGCAAAGCGGCAGGCACAGATACGCAGTATTTT
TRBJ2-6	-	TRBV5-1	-	CASFDTYSGANVLTF	TGCGCCAGTTTTGACACGTACTCTGGGGCCAACGTCCTGACTTTC
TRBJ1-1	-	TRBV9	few	CASSVVVGARNTEAFF	TGTGCCAGCAGCGTAGTAGTAGGGGCGCGTAACACTGAAGCTTTCTTT
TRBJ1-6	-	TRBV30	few	CAWIDRNNSPLHF	TGTGCCTGGATCGACAGGAATAATTCACCCCTCCACTTT
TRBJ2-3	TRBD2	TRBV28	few	CASSFPAGGVDTQYF	TGTGCCAGCAGTTTCCCAGCGGGGGGGGTGGATACGCAGTATTTT
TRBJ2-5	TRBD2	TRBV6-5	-	CASSSTQGLAGETQYF	TGTGCCAGCAGTTCCACTCAAGGACTAGCGGGGGAGACCCAGTACTTC
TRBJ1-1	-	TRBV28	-	CASSAPGTRNTEAFF	TGTGCCAGCAGCGCGCCCGGGACACGGAACACTGAAGCTTTCTTT
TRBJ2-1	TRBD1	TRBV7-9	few	CASSNRDRGYNEQFF	TGTGCCAGCAGCAACCGGGACAGGGGCTACAATGAGCAGTTCTTC
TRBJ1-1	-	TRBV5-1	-	CASSFTTGFNTEAFF	TGCGCCAGCAGCTTTACTACAGGGTTTAACACTGAAGCTTTCTTT
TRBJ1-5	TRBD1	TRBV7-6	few	CASSQGGGGNQPQHF	TGTGCCAGCAGCCAGGGGGGAGGAGGCAATCAGCCCCAGCATTTT
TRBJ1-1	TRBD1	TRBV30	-	CALTQGASEAFF	TGTGCCTTAACCCAGGGGGCCTCTGAAGCTTTCTTT
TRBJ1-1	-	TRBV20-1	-	CSAPGGTEAFF	TGCAGTGCTCCAGGTGGTACTGAAGCTTTCTTT
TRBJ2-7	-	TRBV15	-	CATRWDTLGEQYF	TGTGCCACCCGATGGGACACCCTGGGCGAGCAGTACTTC
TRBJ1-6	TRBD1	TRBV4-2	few	CASSQDSGGTFSSPLHF	TGTGCCAGCAGCCAAGATTCAGGGGGCACCTTTAGCTCACCCCTCCACTTT
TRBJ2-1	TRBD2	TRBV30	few	CAGGTSANEQFF	TGTGCCGGCGGGACTAGTGCCAATGAGCAGTTCTTC
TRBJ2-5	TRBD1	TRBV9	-	CASSAGQLQETQYF	TGTGCCAGCAGCGCGGGACAGCTCCAAGAGACCCAGTACTTC
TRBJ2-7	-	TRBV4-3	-	CASSPLGASSYEQYF	TGCGCCAGCAGCCCATTAGGGGCGAGCTCCTACGAGCAGTACTTC
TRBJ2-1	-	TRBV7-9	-	CASSPGLATSRSYNEQFF	TGTGCCAGCAGCCCGGGACTTGCCACAAGCCGTTCCTACAATGAGCAGTTCTTC
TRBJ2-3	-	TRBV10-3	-	CAITEEATDTQYF	TGTGCCATCACCGAGGAAGCCACAGATACGCAGTATTTT
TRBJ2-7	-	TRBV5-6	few	CASSLASLLYEQYF	TGTGCCAGCAGCTTGGCCAGTCTTCTCTACGAGCAGTACTTC
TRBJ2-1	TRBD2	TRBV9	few	CASSPLAGAYNEQFF	TGTGCCAGCAGCCCACTAGCGGGGGCCTACAATGAGCAGTTCTTC
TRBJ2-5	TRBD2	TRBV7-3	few	CASSPTSGSGETQYF	TGTGCCAGCAGCCCGACTAGCGGGAGTGGAGAGACCCAGTACTTC
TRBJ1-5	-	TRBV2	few	CASSERVGDQPQHF	TGTGCCAGCAGTGAAAGGGTGGGAGATCAGCCCCAGCATTTT
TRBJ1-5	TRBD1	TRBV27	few	CASSLRTGDQPQHF	TGTGCCAGCAGTTTACGGACAGGGGATCAGCCCCAGCATTTT
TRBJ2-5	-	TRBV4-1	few	CASSQGHDGSKETQYF	TGCGCCAGCAGCCAAGGGCACGACGGGAGCAAAGAGACCCAGTACTTC
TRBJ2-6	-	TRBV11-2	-	CAPGGSSGANVLTF	TGTGCCCCAGGGGGGAGCTCTGGGGCCAACGTCCTGACTTTC
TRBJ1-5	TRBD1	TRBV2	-	CASREWTGVWNQPQHF	TGTGCCAGCAGGGAGTGGACAGGGGTTTGGAATCAGCCCCAGCATTTT
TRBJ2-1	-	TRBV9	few	CASSVRPGINEQFF	TGTGCCAGCAGCGTCAGGCCCGGGATCAATGAGCAGTTCTTC
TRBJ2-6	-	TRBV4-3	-	CASRLGPSGANVLTF	TGCGCCAGCAGGCTTGGCCCCTCTGGGGCCAACGTCCTGACTTTC
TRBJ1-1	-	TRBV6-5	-	CASSYERTATEAFF	TGTGCCAGCAGTTACGAACGGACAGCCACTGAAGCTTTCTTT
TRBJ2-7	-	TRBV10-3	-	CAISEQSYEQYF	TGTGCCATCAGTGAGCAGTCCTACGAGCAGTACTTC
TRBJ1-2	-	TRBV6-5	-	CASSPGNRANYGYTF	TGTGCCAGCAGCCCGGGGAATCGAGCTAACTATGGCTACACCTTC
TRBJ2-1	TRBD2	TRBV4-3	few	CASSQALADYNEQFF	TGCGCCAGCAGCCAGGCACTAGCGGACTACAATGAGCAGTTCTTC
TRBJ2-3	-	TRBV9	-	CASSVAGGYNTQYF	TGTGCCAGCAGCGTAGCGGGGGGCTATAATACGCAGTATTTT
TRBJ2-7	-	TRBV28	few	CASSLTGSSYEQYF	TGTGCCAGCAGTTTAACAGGGAGCTCCTACGAGCAGTACTTC
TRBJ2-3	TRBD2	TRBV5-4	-	CASSPQRGGDTQYF	TGTGCCAGCAGCCCCCAGCGGGGGGGCGATACGCAGTATTTT
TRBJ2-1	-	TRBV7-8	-	CASSPTAVLSINEQFF	TGTGCCAGCAGCCCAACGGCGGTCCTGAGTATCAATGAGCAGTTCTTC
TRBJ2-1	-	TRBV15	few	CATSRDSARPEQFF	TGTGCCACCAGCAGAGATTCCGCTAGGCCTGAGCAGTTCTTC
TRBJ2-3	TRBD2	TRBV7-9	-	CASSLRLGGGSADTQYF	TGTGCCAGCAGCTTACGCCTGGGCGGGGGATCGGCAGATACGCAGTATTTT
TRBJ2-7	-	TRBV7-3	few	CASSSVDRTKFYEQYF	TGTGCCAGCAGCTCCGTTGACAGAACCAAATTCTACGAGCAGTACTTC
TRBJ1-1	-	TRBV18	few	CASSAIRGMKMNTEAFF	TGTGCCAGCTCAGCTATCAGGGGAATGAAGATGAACACTGAAGCTTTCTTT
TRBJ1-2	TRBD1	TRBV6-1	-	CASSPLQGANYGYTF	TGTGCCAGCAGTCCATTACAGGGGGCTAACTATGGCTACACCTTC
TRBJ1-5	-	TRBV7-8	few	CASSYTTDQPQHF	TGTGCCAGCAGCTATACCACGGATCAGCCCCAGCATTTT
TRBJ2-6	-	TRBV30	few	CAWGPGANVLTF	TGTGCTTGGGGGCCTGGGGCCAACGTCCTGACTTTC
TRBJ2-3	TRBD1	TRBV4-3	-	CASSRTGADTQYF	TGCGCCAGCAGCCGAACAGGGGCAGATACGCAGTATTTT
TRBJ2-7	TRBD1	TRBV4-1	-	CASSQDHKDREEQYF	TGCGCCAGCAGCCAAGATCATAAGGACAGGGAGGAGCAGTACTTC
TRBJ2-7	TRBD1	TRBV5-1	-	CASSGTGPGYEQYF	TGCGCCAGCTCCGGGACAGGGCCTGGGTACGAGCAGTACTTC
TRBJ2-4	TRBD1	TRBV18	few	CASSGQGRAKNIQYF	TGTGCCAGCTCAGGACAGGGCCGAGCCAAAAACATTCAGTACTTC
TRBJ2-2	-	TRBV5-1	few	CASSVRDTNTGELFF	TGCGCCAGCAGCGTCCGGGACACAAACACCGGGGAGCTGTTTTTT
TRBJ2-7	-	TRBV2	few	CASSRSVSYEQYF	TGTGCCAGCAGTCGTAGCGTCTCCTACGAGCAGTACTTC
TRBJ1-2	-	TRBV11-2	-	CASSSLGGGGNGYTF	TGTGCCAGCAGCTCCCTTGGGGGGGGCGGGAATGGCTACACCTTC